This TCR beta chain emerged from a study of cytomegalovirus exposure and HLA in healthy donors. Notes on the study in general: In vitro assays verified that a few CMV-associated chains recognized CMV antigens specifically.

It was with 60 Vbeta and 13 Jbeta primers that the PCR ran. Clones were read by immunoSEQ multiplex PCR, and TCRdb kept only the in-frame ones, dropping some. This sample carries 120,000 to 150,000 clones, roughly 78% of them seen once, and the ten largest clones take about 2.2%. Regarding donors, all were healthy bone marrow donors. Germline-derived CDR1 and CDR2 are SNHLY and FYNNEI. CDR3 length: 16 amino acids. V lost 6 bases, J lost 4 bases, and 7 bases stayed unmatched. As for this clone: The antigen is unknown.

Source material: PBMCs. The rearrangement uses TRBV2 and TRBJ2-2, with 11 bases matching TRBD2. The origin of this receptor is a man under 40 in good health and CMV-seronegative. Written as DNA, the CDR3 is TGTGCCAGCAGGCCGGGACTAGCGGTTGTCACCGGGGAGCTGTTTTTT. Translation gives CASRPGLAVVTGELFF.